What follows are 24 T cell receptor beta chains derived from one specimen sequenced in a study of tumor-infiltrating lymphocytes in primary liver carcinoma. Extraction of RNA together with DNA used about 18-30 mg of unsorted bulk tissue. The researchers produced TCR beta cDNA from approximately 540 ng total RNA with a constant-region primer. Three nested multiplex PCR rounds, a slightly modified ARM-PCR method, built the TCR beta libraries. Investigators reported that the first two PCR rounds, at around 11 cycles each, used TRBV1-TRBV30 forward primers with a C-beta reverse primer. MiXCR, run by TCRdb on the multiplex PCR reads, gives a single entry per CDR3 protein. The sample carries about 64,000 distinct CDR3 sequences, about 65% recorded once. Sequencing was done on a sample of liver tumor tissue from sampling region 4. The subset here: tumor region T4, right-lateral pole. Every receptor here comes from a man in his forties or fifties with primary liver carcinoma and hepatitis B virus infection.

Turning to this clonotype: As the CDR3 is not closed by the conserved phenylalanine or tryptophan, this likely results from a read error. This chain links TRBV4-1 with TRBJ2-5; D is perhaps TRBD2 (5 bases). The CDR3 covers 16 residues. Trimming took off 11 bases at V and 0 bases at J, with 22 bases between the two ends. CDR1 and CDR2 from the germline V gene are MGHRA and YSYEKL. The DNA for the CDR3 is TGCGCCTACAGCCAAGATCGGGGAGCTCACCAAGAGACCCAGTACTCC. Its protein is CAYSQDRGAHQETQYS.

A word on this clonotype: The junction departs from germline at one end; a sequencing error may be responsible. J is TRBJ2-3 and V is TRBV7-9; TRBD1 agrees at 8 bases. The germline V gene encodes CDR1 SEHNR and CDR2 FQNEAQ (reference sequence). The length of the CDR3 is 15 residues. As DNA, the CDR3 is TGTACCAGCAGCTCGGACAGGGACGGGGCAGATACGCAGTATTTT. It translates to CTSSSDRDGADTQYF.

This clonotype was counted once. CDR3 in amino acids: CASSPSRVTYNEQFF. In DNA, the CDR3 is TGTGCCAGCAGCCCAAGTCGAGTAACATACAATGAGCAGTTCTTC. This sequence joins TRBV7-2 and TRBJ2-1; no definite D call. The CDR3 consists of 15 residues. V was shortened by 5 bases and J by 4 bases, with 15 bases between the two germline ends. Germline CDR1 and CDR2: SGHTA and FQGNSA.

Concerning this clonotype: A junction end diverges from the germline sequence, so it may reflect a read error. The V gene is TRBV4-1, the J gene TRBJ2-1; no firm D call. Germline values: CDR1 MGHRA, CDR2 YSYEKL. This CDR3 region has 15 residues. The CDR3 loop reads CTSSLGPSSYNEQFF. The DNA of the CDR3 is TGCACCAGCAGCCTAGGTCCTAGCTCCTACAATGAGCAGTTCTTC.

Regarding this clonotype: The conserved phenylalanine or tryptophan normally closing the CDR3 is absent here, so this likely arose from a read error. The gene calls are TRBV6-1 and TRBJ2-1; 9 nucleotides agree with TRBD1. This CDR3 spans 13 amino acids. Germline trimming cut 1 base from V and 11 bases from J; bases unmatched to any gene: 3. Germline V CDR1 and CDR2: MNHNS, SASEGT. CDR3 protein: CASSEGTGDKQFS. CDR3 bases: TGTGCCAGCAGTGAAGGGACAGGGGATAAGCAGTTCTCC.

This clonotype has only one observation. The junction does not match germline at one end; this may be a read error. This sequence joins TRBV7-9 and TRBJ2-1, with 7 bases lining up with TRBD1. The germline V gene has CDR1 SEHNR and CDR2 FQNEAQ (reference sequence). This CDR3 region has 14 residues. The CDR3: CASSARQGHNERFF. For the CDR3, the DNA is TGTGCCAGTAGCGCAAGACAGGGTCACAATGAGCGGTTCTTC.

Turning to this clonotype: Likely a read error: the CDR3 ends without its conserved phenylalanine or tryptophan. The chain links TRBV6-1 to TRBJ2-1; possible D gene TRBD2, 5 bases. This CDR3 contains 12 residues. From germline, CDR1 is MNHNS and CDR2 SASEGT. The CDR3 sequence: CACRRSINEQFS. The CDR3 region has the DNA TGTGCCTGCAGGAGGTCGATCAATGAGCAGTTCTCC.

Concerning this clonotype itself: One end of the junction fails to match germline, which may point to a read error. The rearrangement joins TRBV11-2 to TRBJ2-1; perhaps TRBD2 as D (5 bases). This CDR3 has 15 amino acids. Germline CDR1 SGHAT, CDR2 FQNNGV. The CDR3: CVSSSGIRAKDEQFF. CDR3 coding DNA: TGTGTCAGCAGCTCCGGGATACGGGCTAAAGATGAGCAGTTCTTC.

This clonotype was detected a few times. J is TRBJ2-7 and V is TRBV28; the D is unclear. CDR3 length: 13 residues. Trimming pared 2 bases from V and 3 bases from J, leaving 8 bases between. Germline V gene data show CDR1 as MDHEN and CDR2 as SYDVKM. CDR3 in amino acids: CASSLPENYEQYF. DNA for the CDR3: TGTGCCAGCAGTTTACCAGAGAACTACGAGCAGTACTTC.

As DNA, the CDR3 is TGTGCCAGCAGCCAGGATGGAGGGAAGACTCTCGACAATGAGCAGTTCTTC. Translating gives CASSQDGGKTLDNEQFF. The chain is built from TRBV4-2 and TRBJ2-1; D is perhaps TRBD2 (6 bases). V lost 3 bases, J lost 5 bases, and 20 bases lay in between. The germline V gene encodes CDR1 LGHNA and CDR2 YNFKEQ. The CDR3 is 17 amino acids.

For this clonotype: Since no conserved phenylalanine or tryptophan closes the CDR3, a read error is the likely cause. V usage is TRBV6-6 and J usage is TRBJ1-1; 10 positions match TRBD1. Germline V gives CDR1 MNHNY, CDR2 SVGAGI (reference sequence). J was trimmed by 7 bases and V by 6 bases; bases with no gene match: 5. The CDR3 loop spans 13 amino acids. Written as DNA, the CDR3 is TGTGCCAGCAGGACAGGGGGCGCGGGTGAAGCTTTCATT. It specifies CASRTGGAGEAFI.

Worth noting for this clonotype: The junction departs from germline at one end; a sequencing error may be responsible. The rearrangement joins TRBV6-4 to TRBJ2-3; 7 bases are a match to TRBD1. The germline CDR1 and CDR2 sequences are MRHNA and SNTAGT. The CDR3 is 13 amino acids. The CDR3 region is CASSNTGTDAQYF. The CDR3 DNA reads TGTGCCAGCAGTAATACAGGGACAGATGCGCAGTATTTT.

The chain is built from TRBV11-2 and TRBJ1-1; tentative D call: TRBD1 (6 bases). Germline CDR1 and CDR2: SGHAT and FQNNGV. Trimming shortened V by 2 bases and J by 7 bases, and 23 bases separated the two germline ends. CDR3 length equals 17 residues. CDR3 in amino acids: CASSLIGTGKLVREAFF. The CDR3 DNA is TGTGCCAGCAGCTTAATCGGTACAGGGAAGTTGGTCCGTGAAGCTTTCTTT.

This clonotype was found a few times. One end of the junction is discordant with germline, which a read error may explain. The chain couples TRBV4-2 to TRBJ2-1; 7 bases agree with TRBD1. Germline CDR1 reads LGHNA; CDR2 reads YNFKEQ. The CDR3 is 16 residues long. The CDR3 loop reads CVSSQEFRGSYNGQFF. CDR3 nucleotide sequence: TGTGTCAGCAGCCAAGAATTCAGGGGGAGCTACAATGGGCAGTTCTTC.

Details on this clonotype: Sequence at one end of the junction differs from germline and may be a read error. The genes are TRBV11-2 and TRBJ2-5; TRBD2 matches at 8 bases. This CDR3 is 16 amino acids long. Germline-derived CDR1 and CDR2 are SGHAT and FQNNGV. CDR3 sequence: CACSQTPGGGREIQCF. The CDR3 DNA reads TGTGCCTGCAGCCAAACTCCTGGCGGGGGGAGAGAGATCCAATGCTTC.

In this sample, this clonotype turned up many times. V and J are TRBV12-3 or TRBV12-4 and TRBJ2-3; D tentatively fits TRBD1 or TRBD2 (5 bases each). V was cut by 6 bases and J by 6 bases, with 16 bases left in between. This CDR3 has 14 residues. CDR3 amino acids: CASRPTGSGDTQYF. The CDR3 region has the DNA TGTGCCAGCAGGCCTACAGGTTCGGGGGATACGCAGTATTTT.

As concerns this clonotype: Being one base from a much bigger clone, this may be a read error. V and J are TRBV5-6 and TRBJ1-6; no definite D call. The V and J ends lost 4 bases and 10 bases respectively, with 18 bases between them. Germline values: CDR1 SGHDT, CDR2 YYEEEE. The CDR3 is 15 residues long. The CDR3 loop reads CASSPRTPVKSPLHF. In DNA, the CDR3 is TGTGCCAGCAGCCCAAGGACTCCAGTGAAATCACCCCTCCACTTT.

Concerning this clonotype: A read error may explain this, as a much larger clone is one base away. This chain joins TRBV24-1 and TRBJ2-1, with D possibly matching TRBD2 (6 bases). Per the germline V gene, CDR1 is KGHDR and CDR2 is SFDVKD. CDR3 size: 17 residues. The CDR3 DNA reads TGTGCCATCAGTGAATATTCTACGACTAGCTCCTACAATGAGCAGTTCTTC. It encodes CAISEYSTTSSYNEQFF.

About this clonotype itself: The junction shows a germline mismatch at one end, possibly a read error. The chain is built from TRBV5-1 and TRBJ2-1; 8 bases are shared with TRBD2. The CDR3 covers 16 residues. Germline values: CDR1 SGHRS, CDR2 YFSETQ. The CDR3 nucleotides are TGCGCCAGCAGCCACTTAGCGGGGCCCGATGGGGATGAGCATTTATTC. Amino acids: CASSHLAGPDGDEHLF.

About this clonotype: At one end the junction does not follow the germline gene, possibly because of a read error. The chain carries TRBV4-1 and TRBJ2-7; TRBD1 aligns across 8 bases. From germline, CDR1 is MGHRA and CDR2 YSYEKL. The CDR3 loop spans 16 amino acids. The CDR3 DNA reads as TGCGCCAACAGCCGTGCCGGGACAGGATTCTCCTACAAGCAGTACTTC. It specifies CANSRAGTGFSYKQYF.

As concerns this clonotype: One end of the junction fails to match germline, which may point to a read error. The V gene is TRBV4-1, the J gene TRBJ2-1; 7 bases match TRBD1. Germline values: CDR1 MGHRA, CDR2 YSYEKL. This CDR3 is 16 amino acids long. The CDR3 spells CASSPELEGAYNEQFF. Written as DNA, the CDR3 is TGCGCCAGTAGCCCCGAACTAGAGGGGGCTTACAATGAGCAGTTCTTC.

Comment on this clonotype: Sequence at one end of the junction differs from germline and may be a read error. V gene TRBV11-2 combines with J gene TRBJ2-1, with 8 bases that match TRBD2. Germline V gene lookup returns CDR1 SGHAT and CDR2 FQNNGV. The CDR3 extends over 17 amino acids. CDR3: CASGLDRGGRSYNEQFF. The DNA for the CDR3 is TGTGCCAGCGGCTTAGATAGGGGCGGGAGGTCCTACAATGAGCAGTTCTTC.

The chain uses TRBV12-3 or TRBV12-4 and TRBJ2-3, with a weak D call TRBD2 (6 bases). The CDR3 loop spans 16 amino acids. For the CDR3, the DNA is TGTACCACCACCTCGGGGAGGAACGGGGGCACAGATACGCAGTATTTT. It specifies CTTTSGRNGGTDTQYF.

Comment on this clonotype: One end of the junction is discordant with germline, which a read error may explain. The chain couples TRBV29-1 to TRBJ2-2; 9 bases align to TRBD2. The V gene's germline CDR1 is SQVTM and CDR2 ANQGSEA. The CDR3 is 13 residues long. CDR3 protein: CRVGLASTGKLFF. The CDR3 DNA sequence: TGCAGGGTTGGACTAGCGAGCACCGGGAAGCTGTTTTTT.